These 7 T cell receptor beta chains were sequenced from one sample in a study of blood T cell repertoires in COVID-19. Data came from immunoSEQ multiplex PCR; TCRdb stores just in-frame clones and leaves some out. Found here are over 85,000 clones, 88% of them singletons; the top ten hold 3.3%. Sequenced sample: peripheral blood. The origin of the receptors is a woman in her fifties or sixties with acute or convalescent COVID-19.

The chain uses TRBV27 and TRBJ2-3; no clear D gene. Germline values: CDR1 MNHEY, CDR2 SMNVEV (reference sequence). V lost 6 bases and J lost 0, with 10 bases in between. This CDR3 comprises 14 residues. CDR3 region: CASSLGASTDTQYF. Here the CDR3 DNA reads TGTGCCAGCAGCCTGGGCGCTAGCACAGATACGCAGTATTTT.

This clone was seen a single time. Different DNA sequences within this sample yield the same CDR3. The rearrangement uses TRBV11-3 and TRBJ2-1; D unclear. V was pared by 1 base and J by 0 bases, with 7 bases between. In germline, CDR1 is SGHNT, CDR2 YENEEA. This CDR3 spans 15 amino acids. This CDR3 is CASSLGGSSYNEQFF. CDR3 bases: TGTGCCAGCAGCTTAGGCGGTAGCTCCTACAATGAGCAGTTCTTC. Complete variable domain (other parts from reference TRBV11-3 and TRBJ2-1): EAGVVQSPRYKIIEKKQPVAFWCNPISGHNTLYWYLQNLGQGPELLIRYENEEAVDDSQLPKDRFSAERLKGVDSTLKIQPAELGDSAVYLCASSLGGSSYNEQFFGPGTRLTVL.

The CDR3 protein is CASSPGTGVTEAFF. CDR3 coding DNA: TGTGCCAGCAGTCCAGGGACAGGGGTCACTGAAGCTTTCTTT. The chain couples TRBV28 to TRBJ1-1, with 10 positions matching TRBD1. Germline-derived CDR1 and CDR2 are MDHEN and SYDVKM. The CDR3 has 14 amino acids. V lost 5 bases, J lost 4 bases, and 4 bases stayed unmatched.

CDR3 amino acids: CASSEAGLAGEGEQFF. For the CDR3, the DNA is TGTGCCAGCAGTGAAGCGGGACTAGCGGGAGAGGGTGAGCAGTTCTTC. This chain uses TRBV2 with TRBJ2-1; TRBD2 matches at 14 bases. This CDR3 comprises 16 residues. Looked up from germline, CDR1 is SNHLY and CDR2 is FYNNEI. V shed 0 bases, J shed 9 bases, and the junction held 4 bases outside the gene matches.

This sequence joins TRBV24-1 and TRBJ2-3, with a weak D call TRBD2 (6 bases). Germline values: CDR1 KGHDR, CDR2 SFDVKD. Deletions cut 5 bases from V and 6 bases from J, with 11 bases between. This CDR3 has 13 amino acids. The CDR3 spells CATSGRDPDTQYF. The CDR3 coding sequence is TGTGCCACCAGTGGGCGGGATCCCGATACGCAGTATTTT.

The J gene is TRBJ2-1, the V gene TRBV27, with TRBD2 as a possible D gene (6 bases). From germline, CDR1 is MNHEY and CDR2 SMNVEV (reference sequence). CDR3 length: 14 residues. V was clipped by 4 bases and J by 9 bases, with 16 bases between them. This CDR3 reads CASSSSRLVVEQFF. The CDR3 region has the DNA TGTGCCAGCAGTTCATCCCGACTAGTTGTTGAGCAGTTCTTC.

V and J are TRBV25-1 and TRBJ2-7, with D possibly being TRBD1 (5 bases). Germline-derived CDR1 and CDR2 are MGHDK and SYGVNS. V gave up 7 bases and J gave up 3 bases, with 13 bases separating them. CDR3 size: 13 residues. CDR3 sequence (DNA): TGTGCCAGCACAAGGGGCCCTGACTACGAGCAGTACTTC. Its protein product is CASTRGPDYEQYF.